This entry features one T cell receptor beta chain sequence. The conserved closing phenylalanine or tryptophan is absent in this CDR3, likely reflecting a read error. Patients were excluded because of uncontrolled infection, other autoimmune disease, pregnancy or lactation. Blood dates from first hyperthyroidism diagnosis, before any ophthalmopathy symptoms. This specimen belongs to a study of T cells in Graves' hyperthyroidism and ophthalmopathy. The wider study: At the time of initial diagnosis and before any treatment, peripheral blood was collected.

RNA transcripts served as the template for amplifying TCR beta CDR3 regions. Carried out on the TCR CDR3, a first-round RT-PCR used the HTBI primer set. TCRdb re-derived calls from the multiplex PCR reads in MiXCR, one entry per CDR3 protein. The sample lists some 250,000 distinct CDR3 sequences, 13% to 15% seen once, with 13% in the top ten. Germline trimming cut 2 bases from V and 9 bases from J; bases unmatched to any gene: 4. There are 15 residues in the CDR3. The material sequenced was blood. V and J are TRBV12-3 or TRBV12-4 and TRBJ1-6; 10 nucleotides line up with TRBD1. The source of this sequence is a middle-aged woman with Graves' hyperthyroidism that later progressed to Graves' ophthalmopathy. Written as DNA, the CDR3 is TGTGCCAGCAGTTTAAGTGGGACAGGGGTTTCACCCCTCCACTCT. It yields the protein CASSLSGTGVSPLHS.